This passage covers 21 T cell receptor beta chains from one sample sequenced in a study of blood T cell repertoires in COVID-19. TCRdb keeps only in-frame clones here, not all; method: immunoSEQ multiplex PCR. The sample has 32,000 or so clones, more than 85% seen once. Sequenced input: peripheral blood. These receptors came from a man between 65 and 85 years old with acute or convalescent COVID-19.

V is TRBV5-1 and J is TRBJ2-3, with TRBD2 matching over 11 bases. Germline V gene data show CDR1 as SGHRS and CDR2 as YFSETQ. This CDR3 has 15 residues. The trim removed 3 bases at V and 3 bases at J, leaving 3 bases unmatched. CDR3 bases: TGCGCCAGCAGCTGGGGACTAGCGGATACAGATACGCAGTATTTT. Protein sequence: CASSWGLADTDTQYF.

A single count supports this clone. The chain joins TRBV19 to TRBJ1-4, with a possible D match to TRBD1 (5 bases). Trimming removed 10 bases from V and 0 bases from J, with 15 bases in between. The CDR3 consists of 15 residues. Germline V gene data show CDR1 as LNHDA and CDR2 as SQIVND (reference sequence). The chain's CDR3 is CATNSGGATNEKLFF. In DNA form, the CDR3 reads TGTGCCACCAATTCTGGAGGGGCAACTAATGAAAAACTGTTTTTT.

This sequence joins TRBV27 and TRBJ1-1, with TRBD1 as a possible D gene (6 bases). V lost 0 bases, J lost 4 bases, and 12 bases lay in between. The CDR3 spans 15 residues. Germline V lookup: CDR1 MNHEY, CDR2 SMNVEV (reference sequence). The CDR3 DNA is TGTGCCAGCAGTTTATCAACAGGGTATTCCACTGAAGCTTTCTTT. It translates to CASSLSTGYSTEAFF.

The chain links TRBV5-5 to TRBJ1-5, with a weak D call TRBD1 (5 bases). V was pared by 3 bases and J by 1 base, with 17 bases between. CDR1 SGHKS and CDR2 YYEKEE come from the germline V gene (reference sequence). This CDR3 comprises 17 residues. The CDR3 reads CASSSYGGWGSNQPQHF. CDR3 DNA sequence: TGTGCCAGCAGCTCGTACGGGGGGTGGGGAAGCAATCAGCCCCAGCATTTT.

This clone was observed once. This chain joins TRBV20-1 and TRBJ1-4; TRBD1 is a possible D gene (6 bases). The CDR3 runs 11 residues. In germline, CDR1 is DFQATT, CDR2 SNEGSKA (reference sequence). V was trimmed by 7 bases and J by 12 bases, leaving 15 bases between them. The CDR3 reads CSGGRGLELFF. The CDR3 region has the DNA TGCAGTGGAGGGAGGGGGTTGGAACTGTTTTTT.

This sequence joins TRBV27 and TRBJ1-2; D is possibly TRBD1 (6 bases). Germline-derived CDR1 and CDR2 are MNHEY and SMNVEV (reference sequence). V lost 8 bases and J 8 bases, leaving 18 bases between the germline ends. The CDR3 totals 13 residues. The CDR3 nucleotides read TGTGCCAGCTCTCGATACAGGGAGCAGGGCTACACCTTC. Its translation: CASSRYREQGYTF.

This clone showed up many times. This sequence joins TRBV30 and TRBJ2-1, with D perhaps matching TRBD2 (5 bases). Germline V gene lookup returns CDR1 GTSNPN and CDR2 SVGIG (reference sequence). V lost 2 bases to trimming and J lost 8 bases, with 16 bases between them. This CDR3 spans 14 amino acids. CDR3 bases: TGTGCCTGGAGTCTTGGTAGCGCCCGCGATGAGCAGTTCTTC. Its protein product is CAWSLGSARDEQFF.

Concerning this clone itself: Just one base apart from a much larger clone, this may be a read error. This same CDR3 is encoded by further DNA sequences in the sample. This sequence joins TRBV24-1 and TRBJ2-2; no definite D call. Germline V CDR1 and CDR2: KGHDR, SFDVKD. The CDR3 runs to 13 residues. CDR3 nucleotide sequence: TGCGCCACCAGTGGAGCGAACACCGGGGAGCTGTTTTTT. As protein: CATSGANTGELFF.

The chain uses TRBV30 and TRBJ1-3; 8 bases line up with TRBD1. V lost 3 bases and J lost 0; bases outside the gene matches: 7. CDR3 length equals 16 residues. Germline V gives CDR1 GTSNPN, CDR2 SVGIG (reference sequence). The CDR3 coding sequence is TGTGCCTGGAGCTCCGGGACAGGCTACTCTGGAAACACCATATATTTT. Residues: CAWSSGTGYSGNTIYF.

This chain uses TRBV5-4 with TRBJ2-1, with 16 bases lining up with TRBD2. CDR3 size: 14 residues. The germline V gene has CDR1 SGHNT and CDR2 YYREEE (reference sequence). The trim removed 5 bases at V and 9 bases at J, leaving 2 bases unmatched. The CDR3 sequence is CASRGTSGRGEQFF. The CDR3 DNA reads TGTGCCAGCAGAGGGACTAGCGGGAGGGGTGAGCAGTTCTTC.

The chain has TRBV2 and TRBJ1-2; D unresolved. V shed 0 bases and J shed 4 bases, with 12 bases lying between them. CDR3 length: 15 residues. Germline loops: CDR1 SNHLY, CDR2 FYNNEI. The CDR3 sequence is CASSEAEPYFYGYTF. In nucleotides, the CDR3 is TGTGCCAGCAGTGAAGCGGAGCCTTATTTCTATGGCTACACCTTC.

A few counts support this clone. V gene TRBV4-1 combines with J gene TRBJ2-1, with D maybe TRBD2 (6 bases). This CDR3 spans 15 amino acids. CDR1 is MGHRA and CDR2 is YSYEKL in the germline V gene. Trimming took off 2 bases at V and 1 base at J, with 9 bases between the two ends. CDR3 amino acids: CASSQLEGSYNEQFF. In nucleotides, the CDR3 is TGCGCCAGCAGCCAATTGGAGGGTTCCTACAATGAGCAGTTCTTC.

This sequence joins TRBV7-6 and TRBJ1-1, with 7 bases lining up with TRBD1. V lost 5 bases and J lost 3; bases outside the gene matches: 9. The CDR3 loop spans 15 amino acids. In germline, CDR1 is SGHVS, CDR2 FNYEAQ. The CDR3 coding sequence is TGTGCCAGCAGCCGATCAGGGGGTGGGGACACTGAAGCTTTCTTT. Translated: CASSRSGGGDTEAFF.

In DNA form, the CDR3 reads TGTGCCAGCTCACCGGGGGCTTCCTACGAGCAGTACTTC. It specifies CASSPGASYEQYF. J is TRBJ2-7 and V is TRBV18, with D possibly matching TRBD1 (6 bases). V was shortened by 3 bases and J by 1 base, with 7 bases between the two germline ends. CDR3 length: 13 residues. From germline, CDR1 is KGHSH and CDR2 LQKENI.

This clone was seen more than once but under ten times. This chain uses TRBV12-3 or TRBV12-4 with TRBJ1-5; D is ambiguous. This CDR3 has 12 residues. With 5 bases removed from V and 1 base from J, the gap between germline ends came to 3 bases. The CDR3 DNA sequence: TGTGCCAGCAGTGAGAGCAATCAGCCCCAGCATTTT. Translation gives CASSESNQPQHF.

The chain employs TRBV6-5 and TRBJ1-2; possibly TRBD1 for D (5 bases). Trimming left V 7 bases short and J 5 bases short, with 11 bases between. In germline, CDR1 is MNHEY, CDR2 SVGAGI. This CDR3 has 12 residues. CDR3 loop: CASNSGGYGYTF. In DNA, the CDR3 is TGTGCCAGCAATAGCGGGGGTTATGGCTACACCTTC.

J is TRBJ1-5 and V is TRBV30, with D hard to call. The CDR3 extends over 13 amino acids. V lost 1 base and J 0 bases, leaving 4 bases between the germline ends. In germline, CDR1 is GTSNPN, CDR2 SVGIG (reference sequence). Here the CDR3 reads CAWSASSNQPQHF. The CDR3 DNA reads TGTGCCTGGAGTGCCAGTAGCAATCAGCCCCAGCATTTT.

The chain employs TRBV7-2 and TRBJ1-3; D call uncertain. Germline CDR1 is SGHTA and CDR2 is FQGNSA. The CDR3 contains 14 residues. The V gene lost 1 base and the J gene lost 5 bases, with 9 bases spanning the gap. The CDR3 nucleotides are TGTGCCAGCAGCTTAGTGGGCTCCAGAAACACCATATATTTT. The encoded protein is CASSLVGSRNTIYF.

CDR3 coding DNA: TGCGCCAGCAGCTTGGCCTTTGGCGGAAATAACTATGGCTACACCTTC. Protein: CASSLAFGGNNYGYTF. The rearrangement links TRBV5-1 to TRBJ1-2; D is ambiguous. The CDR3 has 16 amino acids. V was trimmed by 0 bases and J by 1 base, leaving 13 bases between them. Germline assignment: CDR1 SGHRS and CDR2 YFSETQ.

This clone occurred once. The gene calls are TRBV30 and TRBJ1-5; 8 bases line up with TRBD1. V gave up 3 bases and J gave up 8 bases; unmatched junction bases: 15. The CDR3 covers 16 residues. Per germline, CDR1 GTSNPN and CDR2 SVGIG (reference sequence). CDR3 sequence (DNA): TGTGCCTGGAGCGACACAGGGGGACGAGGTTGGGAGCCCCAGCATTTT. It codes for CAWSDTGGRGWEPQHF.

V and J are TRBV11-2 and TRBJ2-1; 7 bases fit TRBD2. Germline V gives CDR1 SGHAT, CDR2 FQNNGV. Germline trimming cut 7 bases from V and 7 bases from J; bases unmatched to any gene: 25. The CDR3 runs to 19 residues. DNA of the CDR3: TGTGCCAGCACCGAGAAACTGAGCCGGGGGGTCGGTGGATCTAATGAGCAGTTCTTC. Its protein is CASTEKLSRGVGGSNEQFF.